This T cell receptor (beta chain) was found in a study of T cells in Graves' hyperthyroidism and ophthalmopathy. This clonotype has at least ten counts. The V and J ends lost 1 base and 4 bases, in that order; junction bases with no gene match: 7. The CDR3 length is 16 residues. Germline V gives CDR1 SGHDT, CDR2 YYEEEE. Amplification targeted TCR beta CDR3 regions from RNA transcripts. TCR CDR3 regions were first amplified by RT-PCR with HTBI primers. TCRdb called the multiplex PCR reads again in MiXCR, with one record for every CDR3 protein. This sample has around 450,000 distinct CDR3 sequences, with more than 15% found just once. Orbital computed tomography and thyroid ultrasound, together with serum TRAb and thyroxine and clinical symptoms, were used for diagnoses.

The chain links TRBV5-6 to TRBJ2-1, with 8 bases aligning to TRBD2. This clonotype was obtained from a woman under 30 with Graves' hyperthyroidism. Input material: blood. The CDR3 sequence: CASSLRGTSGYNEQFF. The CDR3 nucleotides are TGTGCCAGCAGCTTGAGGGGAACTAGCGGATACAATGAGCAGTTCTTC.